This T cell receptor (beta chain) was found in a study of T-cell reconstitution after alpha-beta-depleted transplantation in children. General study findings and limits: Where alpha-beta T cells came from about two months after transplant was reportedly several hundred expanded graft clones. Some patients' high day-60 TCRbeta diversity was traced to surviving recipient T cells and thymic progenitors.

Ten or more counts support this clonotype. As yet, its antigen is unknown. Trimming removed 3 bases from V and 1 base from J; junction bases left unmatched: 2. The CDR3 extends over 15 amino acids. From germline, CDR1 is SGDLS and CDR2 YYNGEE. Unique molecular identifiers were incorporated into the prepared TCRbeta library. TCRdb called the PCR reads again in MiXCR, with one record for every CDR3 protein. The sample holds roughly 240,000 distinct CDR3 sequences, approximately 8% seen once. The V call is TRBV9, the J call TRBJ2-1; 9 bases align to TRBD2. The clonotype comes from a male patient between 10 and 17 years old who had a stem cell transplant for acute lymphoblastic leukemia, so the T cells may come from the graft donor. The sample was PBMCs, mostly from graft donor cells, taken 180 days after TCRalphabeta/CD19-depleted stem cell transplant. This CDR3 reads CASSGLAGSYNEQFF. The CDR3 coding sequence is TGTGCCAGCAGCGGTCTAGCGGGGTCCTACAATGAGCAGTTCTTC. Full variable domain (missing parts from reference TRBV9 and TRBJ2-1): DSGVTQTPKHLITATGQRVTLRCSPRSGDLSVYWYQQSLDQGLQFLIQYYNGEERAKGNILERFSAQQFPDLHSELNLSSLELGDSALYFCASSGLAGSYNEQFFGPGTRLTVL.